What follows is one TCR beta chain and its context. Its antigen remains unknown. Researchers reported sorting every CD8+ T cell subset in triplicate, roughly 300,000 cells per sort. These data originate in a study of CXCR3-negative and CXCR3-positive naive CD8 T cells. Study observations and caveats: Naive cells, whether CXCR3-negative or CXCR3-positive, had similar TRBV-TRBJ usage, while memory cells differed. Most assays were run on fresh PBMCs (CXCR3 expression partially decreased after cryopreservation). In both naive subsets diversity was comparably high, whereas memory CD8+ cells showed much lower diversity. CXCR3-positive naive cells carried more hydrophobic TRB CDR3s than CXCR3-negative ones.

All TRB cDNA libraries came from 5' RACE performed with UMI labels. No DNA is given; TCRdb re-called the 5' RACE reads and lists each CDR3 protein once. The sample totals about 60,000 distinct CDR3 sequences. Sequencing was carried out using naive CXCR3+ CD8+ T cells from blood. The subset: CD45RO-CCR7+CD27+CD95- naive CD8+ T cells expressing CXCR3 (TNR3+). The clonotype comes from a human donor in good health. Some clones in this sample may be carry-over from other donors' samples.

Here the CDR3 reads CSARDPSGANVLTF. The V and J genes are TRBV20-1 and TRBJ2-6. The CDR3 length is 14 residues. The germline V gene has CDR1 DFQATT and CDR2 SNEGSKA (reference sequence).